These 4 T cell receptor beta chains originate from one sample sequenced in a study of T cell clones after liver transplantation. Measured with immunoSEQ multiplex PCR; TCRdb has only the in-frame clones, and not every one. The data contain more than 65,000 clones, 75% to 85% of them singletons. The material sequenced was CD4+ T cells from blood, taken 12 months after liver transplant. The receptors stem from a human patient who received a liver transplant. T cells may partly derive from the graft donor.

V and J are TRBV18 and TRBJ2-3, with D perhaps matching TRBD2 (6 bases). V was clipped by 3 bases and J by 5 bases, with 21 bases between them. Germline CDR1 is KGHSH and CDR2 is LQKENI. The CDR3 runs to 17 residues. The CDR3 protein is CASSPAGSRGGGDTQYF. The CDR3 bases are TGTGCCAGCTCACCCGCCGGGTCGAGGGGAGGAGGAGATACGCAGTATTTT.

The V call is TRBV6-5, the J call TRBJ2-1; D unclear. V dropped 6 bases and J dropped 2 bases, with 14 bases sitting between them. The CDR3 runs to 15 residues. Per the germline V gene, CDR1 is MNHEY and CDR2 is SVGAGI. CDR3 protein: CASRRWIQPYNEQFF. In nucleotides, the CDR3 is TGTGCCAGCAGGCGGTGGATCCAGCCCTACAATGAGCAGTTCTTC.

This clone has only a few counts. The gene calls are TRBV28 and TRBJ1-3, with 9 bases fitting TRBD1. Losses at the gene ends were 5 bases for V and 0 bases for J; bases not matched to a gene: 8. Looked up from germline, CDR1 is MDHEN and CDR2 is SYDVKM. This CDR3 has 17 residues. CDR3 region: CASSPPGQGFSGNTIYF. The CDR3 region has the DNA TGTGCCAGCAGTCCGCCGGGACAGGGCTTCTCTGGAAACACCATATATTTT.

The chain links TRBV2 to TRBJ1-1; D remains ambiguous. Trimming took off 8 bases at V and 3 bases at J, with 7 bases between the two ends. Germline V gene sequence: CDR1 SNHLY, CDR2 FYNNEI. This CDR3 comprises 11 residues. CDR3 DNA sequence: TGTGCCAGCTCATATGACACTGAAGCTTTCTTT. Encoded protein: CASSYDTEAFF.